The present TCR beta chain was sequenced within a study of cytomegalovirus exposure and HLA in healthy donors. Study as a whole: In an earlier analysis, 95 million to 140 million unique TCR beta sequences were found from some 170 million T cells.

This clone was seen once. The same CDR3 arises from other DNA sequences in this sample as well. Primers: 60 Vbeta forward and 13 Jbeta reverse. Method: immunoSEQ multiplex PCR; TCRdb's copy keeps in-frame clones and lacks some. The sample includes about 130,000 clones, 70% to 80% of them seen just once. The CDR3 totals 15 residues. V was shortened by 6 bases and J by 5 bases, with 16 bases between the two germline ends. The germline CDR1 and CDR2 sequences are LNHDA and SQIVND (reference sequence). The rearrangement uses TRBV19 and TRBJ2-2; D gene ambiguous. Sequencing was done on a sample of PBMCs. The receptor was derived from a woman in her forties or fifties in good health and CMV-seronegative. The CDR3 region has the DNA TGTGCCAGTAGCCCGTCGGCAATCAGGACCGGGGAGCTGTTTTTT. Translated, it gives CASSPSAIRTGELFF.